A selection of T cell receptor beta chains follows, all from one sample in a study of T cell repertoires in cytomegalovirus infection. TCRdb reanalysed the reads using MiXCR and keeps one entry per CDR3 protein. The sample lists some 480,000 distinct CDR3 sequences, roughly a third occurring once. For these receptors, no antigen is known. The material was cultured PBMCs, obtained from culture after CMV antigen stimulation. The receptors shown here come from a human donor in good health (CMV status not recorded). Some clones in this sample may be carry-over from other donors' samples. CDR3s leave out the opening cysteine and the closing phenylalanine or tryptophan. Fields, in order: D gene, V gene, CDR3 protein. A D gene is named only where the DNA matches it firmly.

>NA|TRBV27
ASSPEPASTDTQY
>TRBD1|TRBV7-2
ASSSDRGVDTQY
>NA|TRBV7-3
ASSLESSGYNEQF
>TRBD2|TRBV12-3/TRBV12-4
ASSLASGPHNEQF
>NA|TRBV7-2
ASSKGFEAF
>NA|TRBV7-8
ASSSSPPRERQNIQY
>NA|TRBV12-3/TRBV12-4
ASSFDGGREAF
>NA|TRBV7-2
ASSPDRFPQPQH
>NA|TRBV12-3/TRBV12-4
ASSFGGGTNTGELF
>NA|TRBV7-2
ASSPDTETQY
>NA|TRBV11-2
ASGAGELF